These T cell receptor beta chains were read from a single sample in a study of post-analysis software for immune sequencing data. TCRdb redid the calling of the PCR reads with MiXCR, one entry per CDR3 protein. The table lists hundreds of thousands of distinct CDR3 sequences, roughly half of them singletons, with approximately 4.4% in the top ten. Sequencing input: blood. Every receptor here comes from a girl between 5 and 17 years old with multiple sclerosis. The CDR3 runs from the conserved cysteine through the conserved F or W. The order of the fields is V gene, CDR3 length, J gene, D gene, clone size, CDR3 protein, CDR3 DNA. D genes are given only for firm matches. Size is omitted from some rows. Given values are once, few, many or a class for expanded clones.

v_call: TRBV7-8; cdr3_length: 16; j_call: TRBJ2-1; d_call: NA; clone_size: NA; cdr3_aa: CASSPRGDGSYNEQFF; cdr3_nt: TGTGCCAGCAGCCCCCGAGGTGACGGCTCCTACAATGAGCAGTTCTTC
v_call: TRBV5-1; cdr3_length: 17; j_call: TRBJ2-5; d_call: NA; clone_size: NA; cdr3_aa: CASSSSGTPRAGNEQYF; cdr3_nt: TGCGCCAGCAGCTCCTCGGGAACCCCGAGGGCGGGCAATGAGCAGTACTTC
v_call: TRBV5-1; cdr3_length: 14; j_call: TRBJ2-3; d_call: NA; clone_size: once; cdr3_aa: CASSYGSATDTQYF; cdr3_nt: TGCGCCAGCAGCTACGGGTCCGCCACAGATACGCAGTATTTT
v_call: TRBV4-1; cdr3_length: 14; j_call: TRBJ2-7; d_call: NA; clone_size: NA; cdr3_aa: CASSSHHLEYEQYF; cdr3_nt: TGCGCCAGCAGCTCACACCATCTAGAGTACGAGCAGTACTTC
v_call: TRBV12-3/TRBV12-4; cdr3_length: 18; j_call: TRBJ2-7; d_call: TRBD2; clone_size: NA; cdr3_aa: CASKSGTSGGRLTYEQYF; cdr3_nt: TGTGCCAGCAAATCCGGGACTAGCGGGGGGCGACTAACCTACGAGCAGTACTTC
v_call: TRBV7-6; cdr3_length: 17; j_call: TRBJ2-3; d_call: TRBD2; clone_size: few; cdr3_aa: CASSRGPGLAITDTQYF; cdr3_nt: TGTGCCAGCAGCCGGGGACCGGGACTAGCGATCACAGATACGCAGTATTTT
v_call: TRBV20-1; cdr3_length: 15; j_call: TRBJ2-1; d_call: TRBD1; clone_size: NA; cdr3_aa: CSARETGSPYNEQFF; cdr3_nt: TGCAGTGCTAGAGAGACAGGGTCGCCCTACAATGAGCAGTTCTTC
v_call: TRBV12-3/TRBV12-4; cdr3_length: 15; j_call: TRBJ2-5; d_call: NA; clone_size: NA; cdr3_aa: CASGDGDRPGETQYF; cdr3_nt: TGTGCCAGCGGGGATGGTGACAGGCCCGGGGAGACCCAGTACTTC
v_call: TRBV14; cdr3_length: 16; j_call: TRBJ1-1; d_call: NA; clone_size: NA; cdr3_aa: CASSQERRIRNTEAFF; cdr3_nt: TGTGCCAGCAGCCAAGAAAGAAGAATAAGGAACACTGAAGCTTTCTTT
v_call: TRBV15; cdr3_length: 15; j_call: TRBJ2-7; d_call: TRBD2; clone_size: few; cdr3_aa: CATSREGTSGYEQYF; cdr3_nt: TGTGCCACCAGCAGGGAGGGGACTAGCGGCTACGAGCAGTACTTC
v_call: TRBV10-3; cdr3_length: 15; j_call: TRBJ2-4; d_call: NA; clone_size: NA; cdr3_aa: CAISDGGTPKNIQYF; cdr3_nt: TGTGCCATCAGTGATGGCGGGACGCCCAAAAACATTCAGTACTTC
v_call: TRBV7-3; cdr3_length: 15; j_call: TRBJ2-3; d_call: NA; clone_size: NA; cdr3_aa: CASSLGGGFTDTQYF; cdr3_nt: TGTGCCAGCAGCTTAGGTGGGGGGTTCACAGATACGCAGTATTTT
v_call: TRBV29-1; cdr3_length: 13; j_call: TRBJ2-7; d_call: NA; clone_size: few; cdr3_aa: CSVAGLARNEQYF; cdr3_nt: TGCAGCGTTGCTGGCCTAGCGAGGAACGAGCAGTACTTC